The T cell receptor beta chain described here comes from a study of human T cells and chemical hapten exposure. Points from the study as a whole: It was expanded TCRs that formed significantly more large CDR3 similarity clusters than controls did.

TCRdb re-called the RACE reads with MiXCR, one entry per CDR3 protein. The sample carries some 79,000 distinct CDR3 sequences, 10% to 14% recorded once. At least ten counts were recorded for this clonotype. The antigen remains unidentified. CDR3 length: 15 amino acids. From germline, CDR1 is SGHAT and CDR2 FQNNGV. J gave up 1 base and V 4 bases, and 5 bases lay outside the gene matches. Time point denoted: patch test 3, about 24 weeks after DPC sensitization. This sample's treatment: therapeutic diphenylcyclopropenone sensitization with weekly scalp DPC. The TCR sequence derives from a woman in her forties or fifties with alopecia areata. Some clones in this sample may be carry-over from other donors' samples. The chain carries TRBV11-2 and TRBJ1-1; TRBD1 matches at 8 bases. The specimen was whole blood, collected in connection with sensitization to the hapten diphenylcyclopropenone (DPC). The CDR3 DNA follows: TGTGCCAGCAGCTCCGGGACAGGTCCGAACACTGAAGCTTTCTTT. As protein: CASSSGTGPNTEAFF. Filled out from reference TRBV11-2 and TRBJ1-1, the complete variable domain reads EAGVAQSPRYKIIEKRQSVAFWCNPISGHATLYWYQQILGQGPKLLIQFQNNGVVDDSQLPKDRFSAERLKGVDSTLKIQPAKLEDSAVYLCASSSGTGPNTEAFFGQGTRLTVV.